These T cell receptor beta chains were read from a single sample in a study of control samples from healthy donors and cancer patients. The assay was immunoSEQ multiplex PCR, and TCRdb's table has in-frame clones only and misses some. In the table there are some 130,000 clones, roughly 92% of which are singletons. The sequencing input was blood. The receptors were sampled from a man aged 18-30 years in good health. The conserved cysteine and the conserved F or W are not part of the CDR3 here. The order of the fields is V gene, CDR3 length, J gene, CDR3 protein.

V: TRBV11-3
length: 14
J: TRBJ1-1
CDR3: ASSSTGVEANTEAF

V: TRBV7-3
length: 9
J: TRBJ1-1
CDR3: ASHGAAGAF

V: TRBV19
length: 12
J: TRBJ2-7
CDR3: ASSMGTGEYEQY

V: TRBV7-3
length: 11
J: TRBJ1-1
CDR3: ASSFSRNTEAF

V: TRBV19
length: 12
J: TRBJ1-2
CDR3: ASSRDSKTYGYT

V: TRBV5-5
length: 11
J: TRBJ2-7
CDR3: ASSPRESYEQY

V: TRBV7-2
length: 14
J: TRBJ2-2
CDR3: ASSPGTFSRTGELF

V: TRBV2
length: 16
J: TRBJ2-1
CDR3: ASNDVGLAGVPYNEQF

V: TRBV29-1
length: 13
J: TRBJ2-5
CDR3: SVEGLSGGTETQY

V: TRBV19
length: 15
J: TRBJ2-7
CDR3: ASSPAPPGATIGEQY

V: TRBV5-1
length: 12
J: TRBJ2-7
CDR3: ASSLARPEFEQY

V: TRBV19
length: 11
J: TRBJ1-1
CDR3: ASSIAGGAEAF

V: TRBV5-5
length: 13
J: TRBJ2-7
CDR3: ASSSPGQALYEQY

V: TRBV5-1
length: 15
J: TRBJ2-3
CDR3: ASSLAASGGHTDTQY

V: TRBV4-1
length: 14
J: TRBJ2-7
CDR3: ASSQVLAGVTYEQY

V: TRBV27
length: 11
J: TRBJ2-5
CDR3: ASSQGLEETQY

V: TRBV2
length: 13
J: TRBJ2-5
CDR3: ASRPSSGGDRTQY

V: TRBV19
length: 9
J: TRBJ1-2
CDR3: ATRESYGYT

V: TRBV6-5
length: 11
J: TRBJ2-7
CDR3: ASMWTGGYEQY

V: TRBV19
length: 12
J: TRBJ1-1
CDR3: ASTLGLLGTEAF

V: TRBV27
length: 10
J: TRBJ2-7
CDR3: ASSFPFGVQY

V: TRBV12-3/TRBV12-4
length: 11
J: TRBJ2-7
CDR3: ASSPGQGYEQY

V: TRBV2
length: 12
J: TRBJ2-2
CDR3: ASTERGGTGELF

V: TRBV2
length: 12
J: TRBJ1-6
CDR3: ASRHRGSNSPLH

V: TRBV4-2
length: 13
J: TRBJ1-6
CDR3: ASSQVIAANSPLH

V: TRBV7-9
length: 15
J: TRBJ2-7
CDR3: ASSLFVGRGFSYEQY

V: TRBV19
length: 13
J: TRBJ1-3
CDR3: ASSIQSQSGNTIY

V: TRBV12-3/TRBV12-4
length: 9
J: TRBJ2-3
CDR3: ASSLMDTQY

V: TRBV4-2
length: 16
J: TRBJ2-6
CDR3: ASSQPDRGRTGANVLT

V: TRBV11-2
length: 14
J: TRBJ1-4
CDR3: ASSSRFRDRQEKLF

V: TRBV7-9
length: 15
J: TRBJ2-1
CDR3: ASSLDRGGQGDDEQF

V: TRBV10-3
length: 12
J: TRBJ2-7
CDR3: AISAGTNSYEQY

V: TRBV5-6
length: 12
J: TRBJ2-5
CDR3: ASSSGPQRETQY

V: TRBV5-4
length: 12
J: TRBJ2-5
CDR3: ASTGGGARETQY

V: TRBV14
length: 16
J: TRBJ1-2
CDR3: ASSHLRDSELRSYGYT

V: TRBV3-1/TRBV3-2
length: 12
J: TRBJ1-2
CDR3: ASSLTGGNYGYT

V: TRBV4-2
length: 15
J: TRBJ1-1
CDR3: ASSQVSWAREYTEAF

V: TRBV6-5
length: 11
J: TRBJ2-7
CDR3: ASRKGPAYEQY

V: TRBV2
length: 10
J: TRBJ2-3
CDR3: ASMLSTDTQY

V: TRBV14
length: 14
J: TRBJ2-6
CDR3: ASSHRTGSGANVLT

V: TRBV27
length: 20
J: TRBJ2-7
CDR3: ASSNHSSLFPFRDRVSYEQY

V: TRBV5-1
length: 13
J: TRBJ1-5
CDR3: ASSLMTGSNQPQH

V: TRBV2
length: 12
J: TRBJ2-5
CDR3: ASSEGDLRETQY

V: TRBV3-1/TRBV3-2
length: 13
J: TRBJ2-7
CDR3: ASSQGTDLTYEQY